Each of the 19 T cell receptor beta chains below was sequenced from the same sample in a study of blood T cells in healthy people across ages (dated by TCRdb to the mid-2010s). The library was obtained by 5' RACE. Reads for this sample came from an Illumina HiSeq 2500. A second PCR of 7 to 11 cycles was run with a J-beta primer mix and a sample-barcoded 5' primer. The public reads were run again by TCRdb, first through fastp at Q25 and then through MiXCR, and only productive beta chains were kept. Each entry is one CDR3 protein sequence, shown with its most common DNA and genes. The sample has 850,000 to 1,300,000 distinct CDR3 sequences on record, 45% of them singletons. Of the sample, approximately 17% is held by the ten largest clones. The sequenced material came from blood. These receptors were taken from a woman aged 55-75 years in good health.

A few counts support this clonotype. The J gene is TRBJ1-1, the V gene TRBV4-2; the D gene is possibly TRBD1 (5 bases). Germline V lookup: CDR1 LGHNA, CDR2 YNFKEQ. Trimming left V 1 base short and J 1 base short, with 7 bases between. The CDR3 has 14 residues. The CDR3, as DNA: TGTGCCAGCAGCCAAGTTGGACAGAACACTGAAGCTTTCTTT. Translated: CASSQVGQNTEAFF.

This clonotype was detected once. The V call is TRBV5-1, the J call TRBJ1-4, with no clear D. Germline V gene lookup returns CDR1 SGHRS and CDR2 YFSETQ. This CDR3 comprises 15 residues. The V and J ends lost 2 bases and 1 base respectively, with 9 bases between them. CDR3 DNA sequence: TGCGCCAGCAGCTTCCGAAGTGGAACTAATGAAAAACTGTTTTTT. Translation gives CASSFRSGTNEKLFF.

This clonotype was counted between two and nine times. The V and J genes are TRBV6-5 and TRBJ2-7; possible D gene TRBD1, 5 bases. In germline, CDR1 is MNHEY, CDR2 SVGAGI. The V and J ends lost 2 bases and 6 bases respectively, with 14 bases between them. CDR3 size: 14 residues. This CDR3 reads CASSYEELGREQYF. For the CDR3, the DNA is TGTGCCAGCAGTTACGAAGAGTTGGGGCGCGAGCAGTACTTC.

This chain links TRBV20-1 with TRBJ1-6; D is unresolved. CDR3 size: 14 residues. Trimming took off 0 bases at V and 11 bases at J, with 14 bases between the two ends. Germline CDR1 and CDR2: DFQATT and SNEGSKA (reference sequence). CDR3 nucleotides: TGCAGTGCTAGAGATGTTTTGTGGGAGGCACCCCTCCACTTT. It yields the protein CSARDVLWEAPLHF.

This clonotype has a single count. A read error may explain this, as a much larger clone is one base away. The V call is TRBV27, the J call TRBJ2-3; weak D call: TRBD1 (5 bases). CDR3 length: 15 amino acids. Germline values: CDR1 MNHEY, CDR2 SMNVEV (reference sequence). CDR3: CASSSSELYTGTQYF. Written as DNA, the CDR3 is TGTGCCAGCAGTTCCTCAGAGTTGTACACAGGTACGCAGTATTTT.

V usage is TRBV20-1 and J usage is TRBJ2-2; the match to TRBD1 covers 9 bases. V shed 4 bases, J shed 4 bases, and the junction held 7 bases outside the gene matches. In germline, CDR1 is DFQATT, CDR2 SNEGSKA (reference sequence). The CDR3 covers 15 residues. CDR3 sequence: CSAMTGQGFTGELFF. In nucleotides, the CDR3 is TGCAGTGCTATGACGGGACAGGGATTCACCGGGGAGCTGTTTTTT.

The V and J genes are TRBV30 and TRBJ2-5; no clear D. The J call may be mistaken, given a closer DNA end match to TRBJ2-7. CDR1 and CDR2 (germline): GTSNPN, SVGIG (reference sequence). The CDR3 has 11 amino acids. DNA of the CDR3: TGTGCCTGGAGTACCAGCTACGAGCAGTACTTC. It yields the protein CAWSTSYEQYF.

As DNA, the CDR3 is TGCAGTGCTAGGGCGGGAGGGCGAGACGAGCAGTACTTC. Translation gives CSARAGGRDEQYF. This chain connects TRBV20-1 to TRBJ2-5; TRBD2 aligns across 9 bases. The end of the DNA aligns better with TRBJ2-7, so the J call may be wrong. CDR3 length equals 13 residues. Germline assignment: CDR1 DFQATT and CDR2 SNEGSKA (reference sequence).

This clonotype was seen ten or more times. The chain carries TRBV29-1 and TRBJ2-7; 12 nucleotides line up with TRBD2. CDR3 length equals 15 residues. J lost 3 bases, V lost 1 base, and 4 bases had no gene match. Germline V gene lookup returns CDR1 SQVTM and CDR2 ANQGSEA. The CDR3 DNA follows: TGCAGCGTTGAAGGGACTAGCGGGACCAACTACGAGCAGTACTTC. This codes for CSVEGTSGTNYEQYF.

J is TRBJ2-1 and V is TRBV5-5, with 7 bases identical to TRBD2. Germline V gene data show CDR1 as SGHKS and CDR2 as YYEKEE (reference sequence). The CDR3 consists of 16 residues. The V and J ends lost 1 base and 10 bases, in that order; junction bases with no gene match: 14. This CDR3 is CASSLLRVERDMEQFF. In DNA, the CDR3 is TGTGCCAGCAGCTTGCTCAGGGTCGAGCGGGATATGGAGCAGTTCTTC.

A single count supports this clonotype. J is TRBJ2-4 and V is TRBV13; 9 bases agree with TRBD2. The DNA end favors TRBJ2-7, so the J call may be wrong. Per germline, CDR1 PRHDT and CDR2 FYEKMQ (reference sequence). The CDR3 covers 16 residues. Written as DNA, the CDR3 is TGTGCCAGCAGCTACGGCACTAGCGGGCGAGGCTACGAGCAGTACTTC. Its translation: CASSYGTSGRGYEQYF.

The rearrangement uses TRBV6-5 and TRBJ1-4, with 10 bases lining up with TRBD1. Germline V lookup: CDR1 MNHEY, CDR2 SVGAGI. V shed 6 bases, J shed 8 bases, and the junction held 6 bases outside the gene matches. The CDR3 is 14 residues long. The CDR3 coding sequence is TGTGCCAGCAGCCAAGACAGGGGGCACGAAAAACTGTTTTTT. This gives the protein CASSQDRGHEKLFF.

The CDR3 is CAGQRPHLETQYF. The DNA of the CDR3 is TGTGCCGGTCAGCGACCACATTTGGAGACCCAGTACTTC. The chain uses TRBV30 and TRBJ2-5; D gene unclear. The CDR3 length is 13 residues. Germline V CDR1 and CDR2: GTSNPN, SVGIG (reference sequence). V lost 8 bases, J lost 5 bases, and 18 bases lay in between.

The V call is TRBV15, the J call TRBJ1-4; perhaps TRBD1 as D (5 bases). CDR1 and CDR2 from the germline V gene are LNHNV and YYDKDF (reference sequence). There are 16 residues in the CDR3. Trimming removed 3 bases from V and 0 bases from J, with 11 bases in between. CDR3 amino acids: CATSSARDATNEKLFF. The CDR3 DNA sequence: TGTGCCACCAGCAGCGCCAGGGATGCAACTAATGAAAAACTGTTTTTT.

This clonotype came up a few times. The chain has TRBV12-3 or TRBV12-4 and TRBJ2-1; 9 nucleotides align to TRBD2. The CDR3 covers 16 residues. With V trimmed by 5 bases and J by 4 bases, 9 bases remained unmatched. The CDR3 reads CASSLTLAGPYNEQFF. CDR3 nucleotides: TGTGCCAGCAGTCTTACTCTAGCGGGACCTTACAATGAGCAGTTCTTC.

This clonotype occurred a few times. The chain combines TRBV5-1 with TRBJ2-1, with TRBD2 identical over 14 bases. Losses at the gene ends were 3 bases for V and 7 bases for J; bases not matched to a gene: 6. CDR3 size: 16 residues. Per germline, CDR1 SGHRS and CDR2 YFSETQ. The CDR3, as DNA: TGCGCCAGCAGCTCCTACCGGACTAGCGGGAGGAATGAGCAGTTCTTC. This codes for CASSSYRTSGRNEQFF. The full variable domain, with the rest looked up from reference TRBV5-1 and TRBJ2-1, is KAGVTQTPRYLIKTRGQQVTLSCSPISGHRSVSWYQQTPGQGLQFLFEYFSETQRNKGNFPGRFSGRQFSNSRSEMNVSTLELGDSALYLCASSSYRTSGRNEQFFGPGTRLTVL.

The V and J genes are TRBV20-1 and TRBJ2-5; TRBD2 aligns across 13 bases. The better agreement between TRBJ2-7 and the DNA end casts doubt on the J call. Germline CDR1 and CDR2: DFQATT and SNEGSKA (reference sequence). CDR3 length: 15 residues. The CDR3 nucleotides read TGCAGTGCTAGTCCACTAGCGGGAGGGCCGGGCGAGCAGTACTTC. Its protein is CSASPLAGGPGEQYF.

The chain employs TRBV6-1 and TRBJ2-3; TRBD2 might be the D (5 bases). The CDR3 runs 16 residues. Germline V gene lookup returns CDR1 MNHNS and CDR2 SASEGT. Trimming cost V 1 base and J 0 bases, with 11 bases left between them. The CDR3 here is CASSEVSGSSTDTQYF. The CDR3 DNA reads TGTGCCAGCAGTGAAGTCAGCGGCAGTAGCACAGATACGCAGTATTTT.

J is TRBJ1-1 and V is TRBV20-1; D gene ambiguous. The V gene lost 3 bases and the J gene lost 2 bases, with 16 bases spanning the gap. Germline CDR1 DFQATT, CDR2 SNEGSKA (reference sequence). This CDR3 contains 15 residues. The CDR3 DNA follows: TGCAGTGCTAGCCCTCTTTTGGGGAGAAACACTGAAGCTTTCTTT. Translating it yields CSASPLLGRNTEAFF.